What follows are 24 T cell receptor beta chains derived from one specimen sequenced in a study of cytomegalovirus exposure and HLA in healthy donors. Vbeta (60) and Jbeta (13) primers were used in the PCR. Sequencing was performed with immunoSEQ multiplex PCR; in TCRdb, only in-frame clones are kept and a portion is missing. There are approximately 190,000 clones in the sample; approximately 80% occur only once, and over 2% lies in the top ten. Material for sequencing was PBMCs. The receptors here all came from a woman between 45 and 60 years old in good health and CMV-seropositive.

This chain joins TRBV5-6 and TRBJ2-1, with 7 bases matching TRBD1. There are 13 residues in the CDR3. In germline, CDR1 is SGHDT, CDR2 YYEEEE. V gave up 4 bases and J gave up 7 bases; unmatched junction bases: 5. The CDR3 DNA follows: TGTGCCAGCAGCCGACAGGGTCCGAATGAGCAGTTCTTC. Its translation: CASSRQGPNEQFF.

The chain has TRBV19 and TRBJ1-1; 10 nucleotides agree with TRBD1. V shed 4 bases and J 3 bases; nucleotides not matched to a gene: 11. The germline gives CDR1 LNHDA, CDR2 SQIVND (reference sequence). The CDR3 length is 17 residues. For the CDR3, the DNA is TGTGCCAGTAGTACAGCGGGACAGGGGTTTGTTGACACTGAAGCTTTCTTT. As protein: CASSTAGQGFVDTEAFF.

The genes are TRBV4-2 and TRBJ2-1; 11 nucleotides match TRBD2. This CDR3 comprises 15 residues. The germline V gene has CDR1 LGHNA and CDR2 YNFKEQ. V dropped 4 bases and J dropped 9; count of bases not matched to a gene: 8. The CDR3 here is CASSPIAGGPSEQFF. The DNA of the CDR3 is TGTGCCAGCAGCCCTATAGCGGGGGGGCCGAGTGAGCAGTTCTTC.

The chain links TRBV11-1 to TRBJ2-7; the D is unclear. Trimming cost V 3 bases and J 0 bases, with 12 bases left between them. There are 15 residues in the CDR3. Germline V CDR1 and CDR2: SGHAT, FQDESV (reference sequence). In DNA form, the CDR3 reads TGTGCCAGCAGCTTCGCCGACTCGAGCTCCTACGAGCAGTACTTC. This gives the protein CASSFADSSSYEQYF.

Concerning this clone itself: Germline and junction disagree at one end, which may indicate a read error. The J gene is TRBJ2-7, the V gene TRBV10-3; D might be TRBD1 (6 bases). In germline, CDR1 is ENHRY, CDR2 SYGVKD. This CDR3 is 14 amino acids long. The CDR3 spells CASSYSIGGNEQYF. The CDR3 nucleotides read TGTGCCAGCAGTTACTCGATAGGGGGTAACGAGCAGTACTTC.

This clone was observed once. This rearrangement joins TRBV6-6 to TRBJ1-1; TRBD1 matches 8 bases. The CDR3 contains 13 residues. Germline trimming cut 7 bases from V and 6 bases from J; bases unmatched to any gene: 7. From germline, CDR1 is MNHNY and CDR2 SVGAGI (reference sequence). The CDR3 sequence: CASTQGASAEAFF. The CDR3 DNA follows: TGTGCCAGCACCCAGGGGGCGAGCGCTGAAGCTTTCTTT.

The rearrangement uses TRBV11-2 and TRBJ2-1, with a weak D call TRBD2 (7 bases). The CDR3 runs to 15 residues. Germline CDR1 is SGHAT and CDR2 is FQNNGV. With 3 bases removed from V and 4 bases from J, the gap between germline ends came to 13 bases. The DNA of the CDR3 is TGTGCCAGCAGCTTCGGGCGGGGGCTTTACAATGAGCAGTTCTTC. Its protein is CASSFGRGLYNEQFF. The full variable domain, rest sourced from reference TRBV11-2 and TRBJ2-1, is EAGVAQSPRYKIIEKRQSVAFWCNPISGHATLYWYQQILGQGPKLLIQFQNNGVVDDSQLPKDRFSAERLKGVDSTLKIQPAKLEDSAVYLCASSFGRGLYNEQFFGPGTRLTVL.

This clone was observed a handful of times. The V call is TRBV7-9, the J call TRBJ2-7; weak D call: TRBD1 (5 bases). In germline, CDR1 is SEHNR, CDR2 FQNEAQ (reference sequence). The CDR3 contains 15 residues. Between the trimmed V and J ends, which lost 6 bases and 5 bases, there was a span of 20 bases. The CDR3 loop is CASSPPLQGEHEQYF. In DNA form, the CDR3 reads TGTGCCAGCAGTCCACCTCTCCAGGGTGAACACGAGCAGTACTTC.

This rearrangement joins TRBV25-1 to TRBJ2-5, with 9 bases that match TRBD2. The CDR3 has 15 residues. V lost 4 bases to trimming and J lost 2 bases; unmatched junction nucleotides: 5. The germline CDR1 and CDR2 sequences are MGHDK and SYGVNS. The DNA of the CDR3 is TGTGCCAGCAGTGGCCTAGCGGGACTACAAGAGACCCAGTACTTC. It specifies CASSGLAGLQETQYF.

V gene TRBV15 combines with J gene TRBJ2-4, with a weak D call TRBD1 (5 bases). The CDR3 length is 16 residues. Per germline, CDR1 LNHNV and CDR2 YYDKDF (reference sequence). V was pared by 0 bases and J by 0 bases, with 9 bases between. The CDR3 here is CATSREGPQAKNIQYF. CDR3 in DNA: TGTGCCACCAGCAGAGAGGGGCCGCAAGCCAAAAACATTCAGTACTTC.

The chain joins TRBV4-3 to TRBJ1-2; TRBD1 agrees at 8 bases. The V and J ends lost 1 base and 0 bases, in that order; junction bases with no gene match: 1. There are 15 residues in the CDR3. Germline lookup yields CDR1 LGHNA and CDR2 YSLEER. The CDR3 loop is CASSQGTGSNYGYTF. The DNA for the CDR3 is TGCGCCAGCAGCCAAGGGACAGGGTCTAACTATGGCTACACCTTC.

This clone was detected a few times. The chain uses TRBV2 and TRBJ1-3; D not certain. The germline gives CDR1 SNHLY, CDR2 FYNNEI. The CDR3 contains 15 residues. V lost 2 bases to trimming and J lost 0 bases, with 8 bases between them. The CDR3 DNA is TGTGCCAGCAGTGAATATCTTAGCTCTGGAAACACCATATATTTT. This gives the protein CASSEYLSSGNTIYF.

V usage is TRBV28 and J usage is TRBJ2-3; 8 bases line up with TRBD1. Unmatched junction bases numbered 3, after V lost 2 bases and J lost 5 bases. Per germline, CDR1 MDHEN and CDR2 SYDVKM. The CDR3 is 14 amino acids. The DNA for the CDR3 is TGTGCCAGCAGTTTACAGGGGGCGGGAGATACGCAGTATTTT. This sequence encodes CASSLQGAGDTQYF.

V and J are TRBV5-1 and TRBJ2-3, with 13 positions matching TRBD2. Germline loops: CDR1 SGHRS, CDR2 YFSETQ. The CDR3 runs 18 residues. After removal of 0 bases from V and 10 bases from J, the junction contained 14 bases not matched to a gene. The CDR3: CASSLGTSGGASRSSQYF. The CDR3 coding sequence is TGCGCCAGCAGCTTGGGTACTAGCGGGGGGGCCTCCCGGTCTTCGCAGTATTTT.

The chain uses TRBV5-1 and TRBJ2-3, with TRBD1 identical over 7 bases. V dropped 0 bases and J dropped 4; count of bases not matched to a gene: 2. The germline gives CDR1 SGHRS, CDR2 YFSETQ. The CDR3 covers 14 residues. The CDR3 sequence: CASSLGGTADTQYF. The DNA for the CDR3 is TGCGCCAGCAGCTTGGGGGGGACAGCAGATACGCAGTATTTT.

CDR3 in amino acids: CASSDIKQGADNEQFF. The CDR3 nucleotides are TGTGCCAGCAGCGATATAAAGCAGGGGGCGGACAATGAGCAGTTCTTC. The chain carries TRBV27 and TRBJ2-1; 8 nucleotides agree with TRBD1. The junction had 12 bases not matched to a gene; V was cut back by 6 bases and J by 5 bases. The CDR3 length is 16 residues. CDR1 MNHEY and CDR2 SMNVEV come from the germline V gene (reference sequence).

This clone appeared a single time. CDR3 loop: CASSYTDQGHYEQYF. The CDR3 DNA follows: TGTGCCAGCAGTTACACGGATCAAGGACACTACGAGCAGTACTTC. V gene TRBV6-6 combines with J gene TRBJ2-7; D is perhaps TRBD1 (5 bases). Looked up from germline, CDR1 is MNHNY and CDR2 is SVGAGI (reference sequence). The CDR3 extends over 15 amino acids. With 2 bases removed from V and 3 bases from J, the gap between germline ends came to 14 bases.

The chain links TRBV11-1 to TRBJ1-2, with TRBD1 matching over 9 bases. Trimming removed 4 bases from V and 1 base from J; junction bases left unmatched: 4. Germline assignment: CDR1 SGHAT and CDR2 FQDESV (reference sequence). This CDR3 region has 15 residues. The CDR3 protein is CASSSQGALNYGYTF. CDR3 DNA sequence: TGTGCCAGCAGCTCACAGGGGGCGCTTAACTATGGCTACACCTTC.

This sequence joins TRBV19 and TRBJ1-1; 8 positions agree with TRBD1. V dropped 8 bases and J dropped 3; count of bases not matched to a gene: 5. The CDR3 loop spans 13 amino acids. Per germline, CDR1 LNHDA and CDR2 SQIVND (reference sequence). Here the CDR3 reads CASETGEDTEAFF. CDR3 DNA: TGTGCCAGTGAGACAGGGGAAGACACTGAAGCTTTCTTT.

The J gene is TRBJ2-3, the V gene TRBV4-3; a weak D match, TRBD1 (6 bases). This CDR3 has 17 amino acids. Trimming stripped 1 base from V and 4 bases from J, with 18 bases between. CDR1 LGHNA and CDR2 YSLEER come from the germline V gene. CDR3 sequence (DNA): TGCGCCAGCAGCCAAGGTATGGGGGCCAATCGTGCAGATACGCAGTATTTT. Its translation is CASSQGMGANRADTQYF.

The rearrangement links TRBV5-4 to TRBJ1-4; 7 nucleotides line up with TRBD1. This CDR3 spans 15 amino acids. With V trimmed by 4 bases and J by 3 bases, 6 bases remained unmatched. CDR1 and CDR2 (germline): SGHNT, YYREEE (reference sequence). The CDR3 coding sequence is TGTGCCAGCAGCCATCGACAGGGCGCTAATGAAAAACTGTTTTTT. Its translation is CASSHRQGANEKLFF.

V is TRBV4-3 and J is TRBJ1-1, with D possibly being TRBD1 (6 bases). Trimming stripped 1 base from V and 4 bases from J, with 13 bases between. CDR3 length: 15 amino acids. Germline V gives CDR1 LGHNA, CDR2 YSLEER. This chain's CDR3 is CASSQVTGKSTEAFF. DNA of the CDR3: TGCGCCAGCAGCCAAGTGACAGGTAAGAGCACTGAAGCTTTCTTT.

In this sample, this clone turned up once. The rearrangement joins TRBV6-6 to TRBJ1-2; 7 nucleotides agree with TRBD1. CDR1 is MNHNY and CDR2 is SVGAGI in the germline V gene (reference sequence). The CDR3 is 15 amino acids. Trimming took 5 bases from V and 2 from J; bases not matched to a gene: 8. In DNA, the CDR3 is TGTGCCAGCAGTCGGGGGACAGACCTAAACTATGGCTACACCTTC. It is translated as CASSRGTDLNYGYTF.

The chain joins TRBV2 to TRBJ1-2, with 7 bases that match TRBD1. The germline gives CDR1 SNHLY, CDR2 FYNNEI. This CDR3 comprises 13 residues. V lost 6 bases to trimming and J lost 2 bases; unmatched junction nucleotides: 3. In nucleotides, the CDR3 is TGTGCCAGCAGCTTGGACAGGAACTATGGCTACACCTTC. As protein: CASSLDRNYGYTF.